These 24 T cell receptor beta chains share one sample of origin, sequenced in a study of regulatory T cells in long-lasting Graves disease. Regarding time point: newly diagnosed GD, antithyroid drugs for less than 3 months. RNA extracted from PBMCs served as the sequencing template. Arm-PCR of CDR3 regions and iRepertoire HTBI primers were the basis on which TCR beta libraries were built. One entry per CDR3 protein results from TCRdb running MiXCR on the multiplex PCR reads. The sample lists approximately 400,000 distinct CDR3 sequences, approximately 16% occurring once. This sample also appeared in a second study, on T cells in Graves' hyperthyroidism and ophthalmopathy.

The sequencing used peripheral blood mononuclear cells (PBMCs), collected at new diagnosis, from a patient treated with antithyroid drugs. The origin of the receptors is a middle-aged woman with Graves disease.

This clonotype was counted ten times or more. As DNA, the CDR3 is TGCGCCAGCAGTGTGGGGGCGGCAGAGACCCAGTACTTC. This translates into CASSVGAAETQYF. This chain joins TRBV10-2 and TRBJ2-5; D may be TRBD1 (6 bases). The CDR3 runs to 13 residues. The V end lost 4 bases, the J end lost 4 bases, and 10 bases lay between the germline ends. Germline CDR1 WSHSY, CDR2 SAAADI.

The CDR3 sequence is CATKRTGDTDTQYF. The CDR3 region has the DNA TGTGCCACTAAAAGGACTGGGGACACAGATACGCAGTATTTT. This chain joins TRBV24-1 and TRBJ2-3; D might be TRBD2 (5 bases). CDR3 length: 14 amino acids. Trimming left V 10 bases short and J 2 bases short, with 15 bases between. CDR1 is KGHDR, CDR2 SFDVKD, per germline.

As for this clonotype: A much larger clone differs by one base, so this may be a read error. The J gene is TRBJ2-7, the V gene TRBV7-3, with D tentatively TRBD1 (6 bases). This CDR3 has 15 amino acids. CDR1 is SGHTA and CDR2 is FQGTGA in the germline V gene. Trimming left V 5 bases short and J 4 bases short, with 18 bases between. The CDR3: CASSTRTEGRYEQYF. In nucleotides, the CDR3 is TGTGCCAGCAGCACGAGGACAGAGGGCAGGTACGAGCAGTACTTC.

This clonotype has a handful of counts. The chain links TRBV7-2 to TRBJ1-2; D uncertain. The CDR3 totals 13 residues. CDR1 and CDR2 from the germline V gene are SGHTA and FQGNSA. With 2 bases removed from V and 11 bases from J, the gap between germline ends came to 15 bases. The CDR3 nucleotides are TGTGCCAGCAGCTTATTAGTTCGCCCGAAATACACCTTC. Translating gives CASSLLVRPKYTF. Full variable domain (remainder filled in from reference TRBV7-2 and TRBJ1-2): GAGVSQSPSNKVTEKGKDVELRCDPISGHTALYWYRQSLGQGLEFLIYFQGNSAPDKSGLPSDRFSAERTGGSVSTLTIQRTQQEDSAVYLCASSLLVRPKYTFGSGTRLTVV.

This rearrangement joins TRBV20-1 to TRBJ2-5; perhaps TRBD2 as D (6 bases). The CDR3 contains 14 residues. Germline-derived CDR1 and CDR2 are DFQATT and SNEGSKA (reference sequence). The V end was cut by 1 base, the J end by 4 bases, with 13 bases between. CDR3 sequence reads: CSARVGVGGETQYF. The CDR3 bases are TGCAGTGCTAGAGTAGGAGTGGGAGGAGAGACCCAGTACTTC.

The table lists this clonotype with many counts. The chain employs TRBV28 and TRBJ2-7, with 7 bases identical to TRBD2. Germline loops: CDR1 MDHEN, CDR2 SYDVKM. This CDR3 comprises 12 residues. V shed 10 bases, J shed 6 bases, and the junction held 9 bases outside the gene matches. Written as DNA, the CDR3 is TGTGCCACGTATAGCGGGCTCGGCGAGCAGTACTTC. It translates to CATYSGLGEQYF. Based on the CDR3 plus reference TRBV28 and TRBJ2-7, the full variable domain is DVKVTQSSRYLVKRTGEKVFLECVQDMDHENMFWYRQDPGLGLRLIYFSYDVKMKEKGDIPEGYSVSREKKERFSLILESASTNQTSMYLCATYSGLGEQYFGPGTRLTVT.

This clonotype was counted ten times or more. Germline is not matched at one junction end, which may reflect a read error. CDR3 region: CASSLRTDGFGELFF. The CDR3 nucleotides read TGTGCTAGCAGCCTGCGGACCGACGGTTTCGGGGAGCTGTTTTTT. This sequence joins TRBV7-7 and TRBJ2-2; D is undetermined. CDR3 length: 15 amino acids. Per germline, CDR1 SSHAT and CDR2 FNYEAQ (reference sequence).

The chain couples TRBV13 to TRBJ2-7; 11 bases are a match to TRBD2. V gave up 4 bases and J gave up 2 bases; unmatched junction bases: 4. CDR1 is PRHDT and CDR2 is FYEKMQ in the germline V gene (reference sequence). CDR3 size: 15 residues. CDR3 DNA: TGTGCCAGCAGCTCCATTAGCGGGAGGGCCTACGAGCAGTACTTC. It encodes CASSSISGRAYEQYF.

The table lists this clonotype with many counts. This chain connects TRBV24-1 to TRBJ2-1; 12 bases map to TRBD2. V trimming: 0 bases; J trimming: 6 bases; junction bases outside the gene matches: 5. Germline values: CDR1 KGHDR, CDR2 SFDVKD. CDR3 length: 17 amino acids. Here the CDR3 reads CATSDLGASGRGNEQFF. In nucleotides, the CDR3 is TGTGCCACCAGTGATTTGGGGGCTAGCGGGAGGGGCAATGAGCAGTTCTTC.

The chain carries TRBV6-1 and TRBJ1-2, with D unclear. Between the trimmed V and J ends, which lost 7 bases and 4 bases, there was a span of 16 bases. This CDR3 region has 14 residues. The germline V gene encodes CDR1 MNHNS and CDR2 SASEGT. Here the CDR3 DNA reads TGTGCCAGCACAGTGAATGCCGAAGGCTATGGCTACACCTTC. Translating gives CASTVNAEGYGYTF.

This clonotype was picked up many times. The rearrangement joins TRBV30 to TRBJ2-3; 9 nucleotides line up with TRBD2. The CDR3 is 16 residues long. Per germline, CDR1 GTSNPN and CDR2 SVGIG (reference sequence). V gave up 0 bases and J gave up 0 bases; unmatched junction bases: 4. The CDR3 DNA sequence: TGTGCCTGGAGTGTACTCGGACTAGCGAGCACAGATACGCAGTATTTT. It encodes CAWSVLGLASTDTQYF.

This clonotype was counted at least ten times. The chain carries TRBV7-2 and TRBJ2-2; the match to TRBD2 covers 9 bases. This CDR3 spans 16 amino acids. In germline, CDR1 is SGHTA, CDR2 FQGNSA. The junction had 5 bases not matched to a gene; V was cut back by 4 bases and J by 2 bases. CDR3 sequence reads: CASSSVAGVNTGELFF. In DNA form, the CDR3 reads TGTGCCAGCAGCTCAGTAGCGGGAGTAAACACCGGGGAGCTGTTTTTT.

This clonotype came up many times. The genes are TRBV25-1 and TRBJ2-3; 9 nucleotides align to TRBD2. The ends lost 7 bases at V and 0 bases at J; junction bases unmatched: 14. This CDR3 is 18 amino acids long. Per germline, CDR1 MGHDK and CDR2 SYGVNS. Written as DNA, the CDR3 is TGTGCCAGCAACCACCGTGGTAGCGGGAGCCCTAGCACAGATACGCAGTATTTT. This encodes CASNHRGSGSPSTDTQYF.

CDR3 amino acids: CASSYETEAFF. CDR3 in DNA: TGTGCCAGCAGTTACGAGACTGAAGCTTTCTTT. The chain uses TRBV6-2 or TRBV6-3 and TRBJ1-1; D not certain. The CDR3 consists of 11 residues. Trimming removed 2 bases from V and 5 bases from J, with 3 bases in between. The germline V gene encodes CDR1 MNHEY and CDR2 SVGEGT.

This clonotype came up a few times. This chain connects TRBV25-1 to TRBJ2-1; D not resolved. Germline lookup yields CDR1 MGHDK and CDR2 SYGVNS. V gave up 10 bases and J gave up 0 bases, with 10 bases separating them. The CDR3 has 13 amino acids. The CDR3 here is CATGTVSYNEQFF. In DNA, the CDR3 is TGTGCCACCGGAACTGTCTCCTACAATGAGCAGTTCTTC.

This clonotype has just a few counts. J is TRBJ2-2 and V is TRBV19; 7 bases match TRBD1. Looked up from germline, CDR1 is LNHDA and CDR2 is SQIVND (reference sequence). The CDR3 contains 14 residues. Germline trimming cut 6 bases from V and 5 bases from J; bases unmatched to any gene: 6. The CDR3 sequence is CASSKQGRTGELFF. Here the CDR3 DNA reads TGTGCCAGTAGCAAACAGGGGCGGACCGGGGAGCTGTTTTTT.

Many counts were recorded for this clonotype. Here the CDR3 reads CASSLSSAWGNQPQHF. The CDR3 DNA reads as TGTGCCAGCAGTTTATCGTCAGCATGGGGGAATCAGCCCCAGCATTTT. The chain couples TRBV27 to TRBJ1-5, with D possibly being TRBD1 (5 bases). CDR3 size: 16 residues. From germline, CDR1 is MNHEY and CDR2 SMNVEV (reference sequence). V was clipped by 0 bases and J by 4 bases, with 13 bases between them.

This clonotype occurred many times. This chain uses TRBV28 with TRBJ2-7, with D perhaps matching TRBD2 (5 bases). This CDR3 spans 13 amino acids. Germline-derived CDR1 and CDR2 are MDHEN and SYDVKM. Trimming removed 2 bases from V and 5 bases from J, with 10 bases in between. CDR3 sequence reads: CASSLEPGNEQYF. The DNA of the CDR3 is TGTGCCAGCAGTTTAGAGCCGGGGAACGAGCAGTACTTC.

This clonotype appeared many times. The rearrangement links TRBV9 to TRBJ2-5; D possibly corresponds to TRBD1 (6 bases). Germline CDR1 is SGDLS and CDR2 is YYNGEE. Deletions cut 4 bases from V and 5 bases from J, with 15 bases between. CDR3 length: 14 residues. The DNA of the CDR3 is TGTGCCAGCAGCCCCAAGACAGGTTTCGAGACCCAGTACTTC. Residues: CASSPKTGFETQYF.

This clonotype was observed at least ten times. At one boundary the junction diverges from the germline segment, which might be a read error. The chain combines TRBV11-2 with TRBJ2-7; the D is unclear. CDR3 size: 13 residues. CDR1 is SGHAT and CDR2 is FQNNGV in the germline V gene. The CDR3 region is CASRFDAGDEQYF. The CDR3 coding sequence is TGTGCCAGCCGCTTTGACGCCGGCGACGAGCAGTACTTC.

This clonotype was counted a few times. The V call is TRBV30, the J call TRBJ1-2, with 10 bases that match TRBD1. The CDR3 runs to 17 residues. The junction had 10 bases not matched to a gene; V was cut back by 3 bases and J by 0 bases. Per germline, CDR1 GTSNPN and CDR2 SVGIG (reference sequence). CDR3: CAWRRLRGTGANYGYTF. CDR3 nucleotide sequence: TGTGCCTGGAGGAGGCTACGAGGGACAGGGGCTAACTATGGCTACACCTTC.

This clonotype was seen a handful of times. The chain links TRBV20-1 to TRBJ1-3; 7 bases are shared with TRBD1. This CDR3 contains 14 residues. Trimming took 5 bases from V and 0 from J; bases not matched to a gene: 4. Germline V gives CDR1 DFQATT, CDR2 SNEGSKA (reference sequence). This CDR3 is CSAEGDSSGNTIYF. The CDR3 nucleotides read TGCAGTGCTGAGGGGGACAGCTCTGGAAACACCATATATTTT.

This clonotype was seen many times. The chain combines TRBV12-3 or TRBV12-4 with TRBJ1-5, with D possibly being TRBD1 (5 bases). V lost 6 bases and J 4 bases, leaving 10 bases between the germline ends. This CDR3 is 13 amino acids long. The CDR3 spells CASRGGGNQPQHF. CDR3 DNA sequence: TGTGCCAGCAGAGGTGGGGGTAATCAGCCCCAGCATTTT.

This clonotype appeared many times. The chain combines TRBV6-2 or TRBV6-3 with TRBJ2-7, with D uncertain. Per germline, CDR1 MNHEY and CDR2 SVGEGT. The V gene lost 0 bases and the J gene lost 4 bases, with 7 bases spanning the gap. This CDR3 is 13 amino acids long. The CDR3 DNA is TGTGCCAGCAGTTACTCGGCCGGTTACGAGCAGTACTTC. Protein product: CASSYSAGYEQYF.